This T cell receptor (beta chain) appears in the sequencing data of a study of T cell responses to AZD1222 COVID-19 vaccine. Study-level points and caveats: Vaccination with two AZD1222 doses was followed by a rise in Spike-specific TCR breadth and depth. Of spike-specific TCRs, nearly half reportedly target regions left unmutated in variants. The donors showed a predominance of white British ancestry and of females, with possible underestimation of clonal diversity.

Points on this clone: Its antigen is still unknown.

Germline V gene lookup returns CDR1 SGHTA and CDR2 FQGTGA. V lost 2 bases and J 7 bases, leaving 11 bases between the germline ends. This CDR3 spans 13 amino acids. Both about-4-week and about-12-week second-dose recipients were combined. Sequenced by immunoSEQ multiplex PCR; TCRdb stores in-frame clones only, minus some. The table shows more than 85,000 clones, with approximately 87% occurring only once. The V call is TRBV7-3, the J call TRBJ2-5; the D gene could be TRBD1 or TRBD2 (5 bases each). This sequence was found in an adult who received the AZD1222 COVID-19 vaccine. Here the sequenced sample was peripheral blood, taken 28 days after the second AZD1222 dose. CDR3: CASSLQGGGTQYF. The CDR3 nucleotides read TGTGCCAGCAGCTTACAGGGTGGGGGGACCCAGTACTTC.